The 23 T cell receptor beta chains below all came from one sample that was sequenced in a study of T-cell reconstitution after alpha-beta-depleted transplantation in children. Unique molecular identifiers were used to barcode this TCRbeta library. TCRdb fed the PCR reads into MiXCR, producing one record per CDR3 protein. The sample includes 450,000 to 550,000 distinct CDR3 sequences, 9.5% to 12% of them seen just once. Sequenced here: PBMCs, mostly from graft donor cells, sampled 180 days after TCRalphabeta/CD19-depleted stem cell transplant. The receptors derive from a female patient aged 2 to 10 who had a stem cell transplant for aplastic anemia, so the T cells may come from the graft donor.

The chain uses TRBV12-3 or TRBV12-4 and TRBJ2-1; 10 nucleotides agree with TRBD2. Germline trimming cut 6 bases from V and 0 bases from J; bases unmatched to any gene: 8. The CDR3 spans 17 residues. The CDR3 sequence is CASSRFSSGSSYNEQFF. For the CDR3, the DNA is TGTGCCAGCAGCCGGTTCTCTAGCGGGAGCTCCTACAATGAGCAGTTCTTC.

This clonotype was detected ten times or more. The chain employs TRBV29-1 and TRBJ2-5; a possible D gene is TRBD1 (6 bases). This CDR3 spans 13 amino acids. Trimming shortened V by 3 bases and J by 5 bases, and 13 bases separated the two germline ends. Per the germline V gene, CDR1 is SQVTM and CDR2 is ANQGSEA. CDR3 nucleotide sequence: TGCAGCGTTGACCTACAGGGCTTGGAGACCCAGTACTTC. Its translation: CSVDLQGLETQYF.

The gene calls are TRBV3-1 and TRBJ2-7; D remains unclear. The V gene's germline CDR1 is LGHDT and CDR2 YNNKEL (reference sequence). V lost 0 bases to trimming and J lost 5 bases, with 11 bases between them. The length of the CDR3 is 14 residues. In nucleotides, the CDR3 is TGTGCCAGCAGCCAAGATGCAGGTTTGGACGAGCAGTACTTC. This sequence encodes CASSQDAGLDEQYF.

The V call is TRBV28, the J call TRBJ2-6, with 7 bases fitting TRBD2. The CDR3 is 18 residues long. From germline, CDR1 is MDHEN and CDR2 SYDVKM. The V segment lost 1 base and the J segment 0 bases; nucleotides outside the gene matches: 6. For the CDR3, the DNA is TGTGCCAGCAGTTTATTTTTTCGGGGGGACTCTGGGGCCAACGTCCTGACTTTC. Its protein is CASSLFFRGDSGANVLTF. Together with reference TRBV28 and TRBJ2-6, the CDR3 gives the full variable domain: DVKVTQSSRYLVKRTGEKVFLECVQDMDHENMFWYRQDPGLGLRLIYFSYDVKMKEKGDIPEGYSVSREKKERFSLILESASTNQTSMYLCASSLFFRGDSGANVLTFGAGSRLTVL.

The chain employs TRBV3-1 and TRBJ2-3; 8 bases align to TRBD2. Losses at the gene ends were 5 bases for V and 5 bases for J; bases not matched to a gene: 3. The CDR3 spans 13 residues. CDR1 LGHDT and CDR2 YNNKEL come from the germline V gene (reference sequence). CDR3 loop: CASSSLAGDTQYF. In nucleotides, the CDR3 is TGTGCCAGCAGCTCCCTAGCGGGAGATACGCAGTATTTT.

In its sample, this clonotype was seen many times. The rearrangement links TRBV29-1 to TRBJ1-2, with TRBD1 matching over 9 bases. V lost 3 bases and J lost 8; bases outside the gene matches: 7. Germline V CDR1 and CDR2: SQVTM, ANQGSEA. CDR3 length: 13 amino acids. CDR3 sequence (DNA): TGCAGCGTTGAGGCACAGGGGGCGTGGGGCTACACCTTC. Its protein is CSVEAQGAWGYTF.

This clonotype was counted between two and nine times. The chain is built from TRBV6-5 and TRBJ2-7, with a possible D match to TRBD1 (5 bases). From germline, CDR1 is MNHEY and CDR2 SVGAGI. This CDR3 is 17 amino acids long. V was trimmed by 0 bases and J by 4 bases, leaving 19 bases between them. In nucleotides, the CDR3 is TGTGCCAGCAGTTACTCTCGCTTCCCAGGACAAGTGTACGAGCAGTACTTC. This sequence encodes CASSYSRFPGQVYEQYF.

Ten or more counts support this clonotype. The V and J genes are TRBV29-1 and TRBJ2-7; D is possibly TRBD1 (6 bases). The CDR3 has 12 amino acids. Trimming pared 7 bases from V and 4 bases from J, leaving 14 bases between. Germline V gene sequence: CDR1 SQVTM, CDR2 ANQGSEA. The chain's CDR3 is CSATGIGYEQYV. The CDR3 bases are TGCAGCGCCACAGGGATCGGATACGAGCAGTACGTC.

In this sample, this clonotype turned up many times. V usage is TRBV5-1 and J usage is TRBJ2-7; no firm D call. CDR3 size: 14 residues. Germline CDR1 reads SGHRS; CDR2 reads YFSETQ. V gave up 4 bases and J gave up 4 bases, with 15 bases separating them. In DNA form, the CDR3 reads TGCGCCAGCAGCCAAATTAATGGCCTTTACGAGCAGTACTTC. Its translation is CASSQINGLYEQYF.

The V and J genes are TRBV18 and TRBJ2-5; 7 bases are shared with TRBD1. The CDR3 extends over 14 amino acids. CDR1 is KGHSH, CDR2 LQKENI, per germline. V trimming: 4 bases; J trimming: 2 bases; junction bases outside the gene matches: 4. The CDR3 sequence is CASSLQTGQETQYF. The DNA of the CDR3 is TGTGCCAGCTCACTACAGACAGGGCAAGAGACCCAGTACTTC.

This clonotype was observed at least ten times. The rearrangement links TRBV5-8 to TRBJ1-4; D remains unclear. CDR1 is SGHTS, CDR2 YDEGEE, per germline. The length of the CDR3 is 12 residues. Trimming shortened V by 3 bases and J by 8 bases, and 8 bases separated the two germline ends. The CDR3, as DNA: TGTGCCAGCAGCTGGACGGCCGAAAAACTGTTTTTT. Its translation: CASSWTAEKLFF.

Written as DNA, the CDR3 is TGTGCCAGCAGTTGGCAGGGGGCCACTGAAGCTTTCTTT. This encodes CASSWQGATEAFF. The chain combines TRBV27 with TRBJ1-1, with 8 bases identical to TRBD1. Per germline, CDR1 MNHEY and CDR2 SMNVEV (reference sequence). Unmatched junction bases numbered 2, after V lost 4 bases and J lost 4 bases. The CDR3 is made up of 13 amino acids.

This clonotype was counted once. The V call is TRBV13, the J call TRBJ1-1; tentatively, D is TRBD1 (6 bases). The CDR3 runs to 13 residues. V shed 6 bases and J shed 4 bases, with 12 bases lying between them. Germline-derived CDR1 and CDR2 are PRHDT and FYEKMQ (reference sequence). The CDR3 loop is CASRSRGGTEAFF. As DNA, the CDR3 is TGTGCCAGCAGGAGCAGGGGAGGCACTGAAGCTTTCTTT. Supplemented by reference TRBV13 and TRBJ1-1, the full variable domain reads AAGVIQSPRHLIKEKRETATLKCYPIPRHDTVYWYQQGPGQDPQFLISFYEKMQSDKGSIPDRFSAQQFSDYHSELNMSSLELGDSALYFCASRSRGGTEAFFGQGTRLTVV.

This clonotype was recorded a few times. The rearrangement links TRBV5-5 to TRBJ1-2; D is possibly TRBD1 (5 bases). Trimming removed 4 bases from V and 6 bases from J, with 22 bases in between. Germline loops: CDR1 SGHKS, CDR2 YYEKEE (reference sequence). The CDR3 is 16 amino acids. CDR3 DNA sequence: TGTGCCAGCAGCCTATCGGCAGGGCTGTTGGTCCATGGCTACACCTTC. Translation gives CASSLSAGLLVHGYTF.

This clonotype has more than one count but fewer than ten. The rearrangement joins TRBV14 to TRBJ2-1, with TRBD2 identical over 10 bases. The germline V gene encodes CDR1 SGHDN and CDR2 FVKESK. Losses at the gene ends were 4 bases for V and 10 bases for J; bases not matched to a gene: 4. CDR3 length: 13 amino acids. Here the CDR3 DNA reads TGTGCCAGCAGCCTTGGGACTAGCGAAGAGCAGTTCTTC. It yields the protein CASSLGTSEEQFF.

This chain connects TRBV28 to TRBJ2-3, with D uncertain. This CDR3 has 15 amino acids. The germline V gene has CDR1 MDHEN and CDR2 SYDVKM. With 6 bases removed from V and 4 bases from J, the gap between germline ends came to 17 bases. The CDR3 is CASSHPPLGSDTQYF. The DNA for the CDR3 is TGTGCCAGCAGCCACCCCCCACTTGGCTCAGATACGCAGTATTTT.

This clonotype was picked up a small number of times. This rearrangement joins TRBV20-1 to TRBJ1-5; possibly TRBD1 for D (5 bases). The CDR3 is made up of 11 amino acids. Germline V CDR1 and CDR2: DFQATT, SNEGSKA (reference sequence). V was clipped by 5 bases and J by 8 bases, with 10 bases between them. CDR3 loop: CSAQGVKPQHF. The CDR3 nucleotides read TGCAGTGCTCAGGGCGTTAAGCCCCAGCATTTT.

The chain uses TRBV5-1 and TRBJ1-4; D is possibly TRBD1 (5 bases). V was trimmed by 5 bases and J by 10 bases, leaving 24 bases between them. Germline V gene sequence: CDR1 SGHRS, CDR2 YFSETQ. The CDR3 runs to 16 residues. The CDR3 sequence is CASSRQPQGLDAKLFF. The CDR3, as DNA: TGCGCCAGCAGTCGACAGCCCCAGGGATTGGATGCAAAACTGTTTTTT.

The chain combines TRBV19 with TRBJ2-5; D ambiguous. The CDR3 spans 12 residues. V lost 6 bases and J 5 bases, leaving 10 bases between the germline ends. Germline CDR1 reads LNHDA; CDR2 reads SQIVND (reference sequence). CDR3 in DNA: TGTGCCAGTAGGTCCACCGGGGAGACCCAGTACTTC. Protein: CASRSTGETQYF.

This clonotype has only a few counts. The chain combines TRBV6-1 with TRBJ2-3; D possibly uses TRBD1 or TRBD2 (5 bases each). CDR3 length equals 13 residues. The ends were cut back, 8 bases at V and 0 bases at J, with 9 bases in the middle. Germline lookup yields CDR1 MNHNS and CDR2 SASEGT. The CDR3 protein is CASGWDSTDTQYF. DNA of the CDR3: TGTGCCAGCGGGTGGGACAGCACAGATACGCAGTATTTT.

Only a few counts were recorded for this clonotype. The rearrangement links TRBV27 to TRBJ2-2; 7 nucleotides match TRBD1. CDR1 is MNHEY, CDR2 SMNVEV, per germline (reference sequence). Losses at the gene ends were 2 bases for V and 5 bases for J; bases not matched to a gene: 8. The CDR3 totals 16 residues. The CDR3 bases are TGTGCCAGCAGTTTAACGCTAGGGGGCCTTACCGGGGAGCTGTTTTTT. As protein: CASSLTLGGLTGELFF.

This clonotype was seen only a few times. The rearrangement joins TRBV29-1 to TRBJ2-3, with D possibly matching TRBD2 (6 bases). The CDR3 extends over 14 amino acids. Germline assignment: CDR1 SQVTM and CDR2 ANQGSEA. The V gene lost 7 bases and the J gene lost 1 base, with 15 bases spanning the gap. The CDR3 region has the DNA TGCAGCGCCAAATGGAGGGCCGGCACAGATACGCAGTATTTT. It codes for CSAKWRAGTDTQYF.

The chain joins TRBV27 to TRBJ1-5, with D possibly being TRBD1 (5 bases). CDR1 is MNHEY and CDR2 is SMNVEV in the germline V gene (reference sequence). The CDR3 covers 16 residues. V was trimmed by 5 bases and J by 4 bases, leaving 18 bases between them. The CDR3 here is CASSLIGEGRNQPQHF. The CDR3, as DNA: TGTGCCAGCAGTCTAATAGGGGAAGGACGAAATCAGCCCCAGCATTTT.